The T cell receptor beta chain under discussion was sequenced for a study of identical twins. TCRdb analysed the 5' RACE reads with MiXCR anew, one entry per CDR3 protein. Here the sample spans more than 1.5 million distinct CDR3 sequences, around 29% being singletons. CDR1 and CDR2 (germline): MNHEY, SMNVEV (reference sequence). Trimming at V came to 4 bases and at J to 5 bases, leaving 6 bases not matched to a gene. The length of the CDR3 is 14 residues. The chain is built from TRBV27 and TRBJ1-1; 8 bases agree with TRBD1. This clonotype was sampled from a newborn girl in good health. The sequenced sample was cord blood. The CDR3 loop reads CASSSQGAWTEAFF. The CDR3 DNA follows: TGTGCCAGCAGTTCTCAGGGGGCATGGACTGAAGCTTTCTTT.